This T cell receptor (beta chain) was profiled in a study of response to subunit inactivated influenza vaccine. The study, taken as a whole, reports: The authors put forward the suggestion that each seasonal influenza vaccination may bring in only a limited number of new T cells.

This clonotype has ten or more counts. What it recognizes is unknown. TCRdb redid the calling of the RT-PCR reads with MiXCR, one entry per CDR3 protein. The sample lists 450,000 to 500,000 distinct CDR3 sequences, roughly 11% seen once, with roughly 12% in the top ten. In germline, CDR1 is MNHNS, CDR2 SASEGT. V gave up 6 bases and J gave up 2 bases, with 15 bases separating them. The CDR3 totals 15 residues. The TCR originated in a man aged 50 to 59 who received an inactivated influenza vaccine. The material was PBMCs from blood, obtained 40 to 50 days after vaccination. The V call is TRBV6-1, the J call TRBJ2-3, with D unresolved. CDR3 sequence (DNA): TGTGCCAGCAGCCCCCGGTGGGCGTCCACAGATACGCAGTATTTT. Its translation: CASSPRWASTDTQYF.